These 3 T cell receptor beta chains share one sample of origin, sequenced in a study of low-dose radiotherapy and immunotherapy resistance in tumors. Sample time point: after trial treatment. Treatment denoted: LDRT plus nivolumab, ipilimumab, low-dose cyclophosphamide and aspirin (RACIN trial). The authors amplified TCRs for about 20 PCR cycles with a constant-region primer and a V-primer adapter. TCRdb ran MiXCR on the reads and lists one entry per CDR3 protein. The data show some 52,000 distinct CDR3 sequences, roughly 31% seen once. The specimen was PBMCs, collected after low-dose radiotherapy plus immunotherapy. Every receptor here comes from a male donor with rectosigmoid adenocarcinoma.

The rearrangement uses TRBV27 and TRBJ2-6; a weak D match, TRBD2 (7 bases). This CDR3 region has 18 residues. V was clipped by 4 bases and J by 2 bases, with 18 bases between them. Looked up from germline, CDR1 is MNHEY and CDR2 is SMNVEV (reference sequence). The CDR3 bases are TGTGCCAGCAGTTCAACTTGGGACGGGGGGCCTGGGGCCAACGTCCTGACTTTC. Amino acid sequence: CASSSTWDGGPGANVLTF.

This clonotype was observed many times. This rearrangement joins TRBV7-2 to TRBJ2-5; the D gene is possibly TRBD1 (6 bases). The CDR3 length is 14 residues. V lost 2 bases and J lost 4, with 11 bases in between. Germline values: CDR1 SGHTA, CDR2 FQGNSA. The CDR3 coding sequence is TGTGCCAGCAGCTTATCCAGGGGTGGAGAGACCCAGTACTTC. Translating gives CASSLSRGGETQYF.

The CDR3 coding sequence is TGTGCCAGCAGCAATAGCGGGCCGGTCTTCCATGAGCAGTTCTTC. Translating it yields CASSNSGPVFHEQFF. J is TRBJ2-1 and V is TRBV5-5; 7 bases agree with TRBD2. Losses at the gene ends were 4 bases for V and 8 bases for J; bases not matched to a gene: 12. The CDR3 runs 15 residues. Germline V gene sequence: CDR1 SGHKS, CDR2 YYEKEE (reference sequence).